This T cell receptor (beta chain) comes out of a study of blood T cell repertoires in COVID-19. Assay: immunoSEQ multiplex PCR; the TCRdb copy retains only in-frame clones and omits some. The sample has around 250,000 clones, roughly 86% seen once; the top ten hold 8.5% to 9%. This clone was counted once. Losses at the gene ends were 2 bases for V and 4 bases for J; bases not matched to a gene: 1. This CDR3 comprises 15 residues. Germline-derived CDR1 and CDR2 are MNHEY and SVGAGI. The sample comprised peripheral blood. The clonotype was recovered from a man aged 35 to 55 with active or convalescent COVID-19. The chain is built from TRBV6-5 and TRBJ2-2; 10 bases are a match to TRBD1. The CDR3 sequence is CASSYRTGGTGELFF. The CDR3, as DNA: TGTGCCAGCAGTTACCGGACAGGGGGCACCGGGGAGCTGTTTTTT.